The sample holds one count of the clone carrying this T cell receptor beta chain. Its cognate antigen is unknown. Each PCR replicate from the sorted subsets contained roughly 210 ng DNA, which is some 31,000 T cell genomes. Data came from immunoSEQ multiplex PCR; TCRdb stores just in-frame clones and leaves some out. The data show approximately 530,000 clones, roughly 95% seen once. CDR1 is MDHEN and CDR2 is SYDVKM in the germline V gene. V was pared by 5 bases and J by 5 bases, with 4 bases of the junction left unmatched. CDR3 length: 13 amino acids. These data come from a study of shared clonotypes between healthy human individuals. Broader study findings: Memory subsets generally showed smaller estimated richness than naive subsets did. Rarefaction curves obtained for sorted subsets showed sequencing incomplete despite large depth.

A CD45RA+ naive subset and a CD45RA-negative memory subset were split from CD4+ cells. Material: naive CD4+ T cells sorted from blood. Subset here: CD45RA+ positively selected. This receptor was obtained from a woman younger than 45 in good health. The chain joins TRBV28 to TRBJ2-7; TRBD1 matches at 9 bases. The CDR3 sequence is CASSRQGGNEQYF. In DNA, the CDR3 is TGTGCCAGCAGTCGACAGGGGGGTAACGAGCAGTACTTC.